This TCR beta chain comes out of a study of T cell repertoires in cytomegalovirus infection. Findings of the study overall: Carriage of CMV together with the relevant HLA was identifiable through cumulative public TCR beta family frequency. Dominant in the ex vivo response were TCR beta clonotypes restricted by HLA-C and specific for CMV.

V was cut by 5 bases and J by 5 bases, with 16 bases left in between. The germline V gene has CDR1 SGHDT and CDR2 YYEEEE. CDR3 length equals 14 residues. Only a few counts were recorded for this clonotype. The antigen is unknown. TCRdb re-called the reads with MiXCR, one entry per CDR3 protein. This table has about 350,000 distinct CDR3 sequences, roughly 34% appearing once. The sequencing used cultured PBMCs, collected from culture after CMV antigen stimulation. The rearrangement links TRBV5-6 to TRBJ2-5, with no clear D. This receptor was taken from a human donor in good health (CMV status not recorded). Some clones in this sample may be carry-over from other donors' samples. The CDR3 loop is CASSSDGRWETQYF. As DNA, the CDR3 is TGTGCCAGCAGTTCGGACGGTCGGTGGGAGACCCAGTACTTC.